This is a list of T cell receptor beta chains from one sample in a study of identical twins. TCRdb reprocessed the 5' RACE reads via MiXCR and lists one record per CDR3 protein. The sample shows a few hundred thousand distinct CDR3 sequences, roughly a quarter of them seen only once. These data were also reused for a study on T cells expressing NK-cell markers.

Sequenced material: CD4+ T cells sorted from blood. The receptors come from a woman aged 18-30 years in good health. Each CDR3 is given with its conserved first and last residue. D genes are given only for firm matches. Size is omitted from some rows. Given values are once, few, many or a class for expanded clones.

CDR3nt	CDR3aa	d_gene	v_gene	j_gene	abundance
TGTGCCAGCTCACCAATACATCCGGGACAGGGGTCCCTATACTATGGCTACACCTTC	CASSPIHPGQGSLYYGYTF	TRBD1	TRBV18	TRBJ1-2	many
TGTGCCAGCAGCTTAGTGACTAGCGGGAGCTCTTTGGTCTACAATGAGCAGTTCTTC	CASSLVTSGSSLVYNEQFF	TRBD2	TRBV11-1	TRBJ2-1	NA
TGTGCCAGCAGGGGACAGTCGACGCAGTATTTT	CASRGQSTQYF	TRBD1	TRBV2	TRBJ2-3	NA
TGCAGTGCTAGCGACAGGGGTTACGAGCAGTACTTC	CSASDRGYEQYF	TRBD1	TRBV20-1	TRBJ2-7	few
TGTGCCAGCGCGCAGGATGGGAACACTGAAGCTTTCTTT	CASAQDGNTEAFF	NA	TRBV6-1	TRBJ1-1	NA
TGCGCCAGCAGCTTAATGCAAGAGACCCAGTACTTC	CASSLMQETQYF	NA	TRBV5-1	TRBJ2-5	NA
TGCGCCAGCAGCTTGGAGCCGGGCACTGGAAACACCATATATTTT	CASSLEPGTGNTIYF	NA	TRBV5-1	TRBJ1-3	many
TGCGCCAGCAGCCGCTCCGGGACAGGAGTGGGGGAGACCCAGTACTTC	CASSRSGTGVGETQYF	TRBD1	TRBV4-3	TRBJ2-5	NA
TGCAGCGTTTCCCCGGGACCCTCTGGGCATGAGCAGTTCTTC	CSVSPGPSGHEQFF	NA	TRBV29-1	TRBJ2-1	NA
TGTGCCAGCAGCTTCGTAGCGGACACCGGGGAGCTGTTTTTT	CASSFVADTGELFF	NA	TRBV7-2	TRBJ2-2	few
TGTGCCAGCAGCACCCAGGGTGATCAGCCCCAGCATTTT	CASSTQGDQPQHF	NA	TRBV7-9	TRBJ1-5	NA
TGTGCCAGCAGTTTCTCCCAGGGTAATTCACCCCTCCACTTT	CASSFSQGNSPLHF	NA	TRBV12-3/TRBV12-4	TRBJ1-6	NA
TGTGCCAGCAGCTCCTTGACAGTGAACACTGAAGCTTTCTTT	CASSSLTVNTEAFF	NA	TRBV7-9	TRBJ1-1	NA
TGTGCCAGCACCTCATCTTGGAAGGCCAACACTGAAGCTTTCTTT	CASTSSWKANTEAFF	NA	TRBV12-3/TRBV12-4	TRBJ1-1	few
TGTGCCAGCAGTGGGACTAGCGGTTATAGGGGAGAGCAGTTCTTC	CASSGTSGYRGEQFF	TRBD2	TRBV6-1	TRBJ2-1	NA
TGTGCCAGCAGCTTGGCTAGCTCCGAGCAGTTCTTC	CASSLASSEQFF	NA	TRBV7-8	TRBJ2-1	NA
TGTGCCAGCTCACCACCGGACCCGGGACTAAGAAACAATGAGCAGTTCTTC	CASSPPDPGLRNNEQFF	TRBD2	TRBV18	TRBJ2-1	NA
TGTGCCAGCAGTTACTCGAGACGGGGGGGCGGGGAGCTGTTTTTT	CASSYSRRGGGELFF	TRBD2	TRBV6-5	TRBJ2-2	NA
TGTGCCAGCAGTTACAGGACCAGGGGCGAGACCCAGTACTTC	CASSYRTRGETQYF	NA	TRBV6-5	TRBJ2-5	few
TGTGCCAGCAGCCCTCCCACGGGCAGATCGAACACCGGGGAGCTGTTTTTT	CASSPPTGRSNTGELFF	NA	TRBV6-1	TRBJ2-2	NA
TGTGCCAGTAGTATAGCGGGACACCAAGGCCATGAGCAGTTCTTC	CASSIAGHQGHEQFF	NA	TRBV19	TRBJ2-1	NA
TGTGCCATCAGCAAAGTCAGGGAATCTGGAAACACCATATATTTT	CAISKVRESGNTIYF	NA	TRBV10-3	TRBJ1-3	few
TGCAGCGACCTGTCCTACAATGAGCAGTTCTTC	CSDLSYNEQFF	NA	TRBV29-1	TRBJ2-1	NA
TGTGCCATCAGCCGGGACTACCGCGTTTACAATGAGCAGTTCTTC	CAISRDYRVYNEQFF	TRBD2	TRBV10-3	TRBJ2-1	NA
TGTGCCAGCAGCCAAACCGGGACCTTCATGAACACTGAAGCTTTCTTT	CASSQTGTFMNTEAFF	NA	TRBV7-2	TRBJ1-1	NA
TGCAGTGCTAGCCTCGGGACTAGCGGGCCGGCATACAATGAGCAGTTCTTC	CSASLGTSGPAYNEQFF	TRBD2	TRBV20-1	TRBJ2-1	NA
TGTGCCAGCAGGAGGGAGTGGATGAACACTGAAGCTTTCTTT	CASRREWMNTEAFF	NA	TRBV11-2	TRBJ1-1	NA
TGTGCCAGCAGCTTAGGGGTGGACAGCCCTATATCTGGGGCCAACGTCCTGACTTTC	CASSLGVDSPISGANVLTF	NA	TRBV11-1	TRBJ2-6	once
TGTGCCAGCAGCTCCGAGGGACTAGTGGCCGGGGAGCTGTTTTTT	CASSSEGLVAGELFF	TRBD2	TRBV5-5	TRBJ2-2	NA
TGTGCCAGCAGGAAAAGGGGAGTTTATTACAATGAGCAGTTCTTC	CASRKRGVYYNEQFF	NA	TRBV2	TRBJ2-1	NA
TGCAGTGCTCACAACAGGGAAGCGGGAAGAGATACGCAGTATTTT	CSAHNREAGRDTQYF	NA	TRBV20-1	TRBJ2-3	NA
TGTGCCAGCAGCCCGGGAGTGCACACCGGGGAGCTGTTTTTT	CASSPGVHTGELFF	NA	TRBV7-2	TRBJ2-2	NA
TGTGCCGCTGGACGTCAAGAGACCCAGTACTTC	CAAGRQETQYF	NA	TRBV15	TRBJ2-5	NA
TGTGCCAGCTCAAGACAGGTCTCCTACGAGCAGTACTTC	CASSRQVSYEQYF	NA	TRBV25-1	TRBJ2-7	few
TGCGCCAGCAGCCCGGACAGAGAGTATGGCTACACCTTC	CASSPDREYGYTF	NA	TRBV5-1	TRBJ1-2	NA
TGTGCCAGCAGTGAGGATTATAACACTGAAGCTTTCTTT	CASSEDYNTEAFF	NA	TRBV2	TRBJ1-1	few
TGCGCCAGCAGCTACGTGCTGGGCGGCACAGATACGCAGTATTTT	CASSYVLGGTDTQYF	NA	TRBV5-1	TRBJ2-3	few
TGCAGTGCTAGCTTGAGACAGGTCTACGAGCAGTACTTC	CSASLRQVYEQYF	NA	TRBV20-1	TRBJ2-7	NA
TGCAGTGCTAGACCCCCAAGGGGGGTAGAGGAGACCCAGTACTTC	CSARPPRGVEETQYF	NA	TRBV20-1	TRBJ2-5	NA
TGTGCCAGCAGTTTATTCCAGGGCACTGAAGCTTTCTTT	CASSLFQGTEAFF	NA	TRBV12-3/TRBV12-4	TRBJ1-1	few
TGTGCCAGCAGGAGAGGGACAGGGCCATCAGATGAGCAGTTCTTC	CASRRGTGPSDEQFF	TRBD1	TRBV7-9	TRBJ2-1	few
TGTGCCAGCAGCCAGCGCACAGATACGCAGTATTTT	CASSQRTDTQYF	NA	TRBV3-1	TRBJ2-3	many